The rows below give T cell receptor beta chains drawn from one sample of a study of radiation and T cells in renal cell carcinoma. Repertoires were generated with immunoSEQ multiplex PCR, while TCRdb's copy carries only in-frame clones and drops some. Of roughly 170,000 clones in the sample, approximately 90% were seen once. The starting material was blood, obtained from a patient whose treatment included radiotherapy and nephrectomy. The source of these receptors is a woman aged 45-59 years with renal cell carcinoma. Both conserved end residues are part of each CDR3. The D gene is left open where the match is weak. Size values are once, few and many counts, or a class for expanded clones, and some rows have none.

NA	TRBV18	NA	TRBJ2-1	TGTGCCAGCTCACCACCAAGGGCACGCAGCTCCTACAATGAGCAGTTCTTC	CASSPPRARSSYNEQFF
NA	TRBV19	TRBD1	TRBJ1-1	TGTGCCAGTAGTTTCCAGGGGGGAGCTTTCTTT	CASSFQGGAFF
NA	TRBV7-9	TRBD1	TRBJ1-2	TGTGCCAGCAGCCCAAGACAGGGGGTCTATGGCTACACCTTC	CASSPRQGVYGYTF
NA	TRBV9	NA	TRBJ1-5	TGTGCCAGCAGCACTTCAGGGTATGGTCAGCCCCAGCATTTT	CASSTSGYGQPQHF
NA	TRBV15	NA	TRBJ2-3	TGTGCCACCAGCAGGGCGGGGTCGGGGGATACGCAGTATTTT	CATSRAGSGDTQYF
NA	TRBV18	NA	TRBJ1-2	TGTGCCAGCTCACCAGAGGATTTGTTTGGCTACACCTTC	CASSPEDLFGYTF
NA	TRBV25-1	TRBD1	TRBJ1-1	TGTGCCAGCAGAAAGACAGGGGCGGACACTGAAGCTTTCTTT	CASRKTGADTEAFF
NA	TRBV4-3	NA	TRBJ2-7	TGCGCCAGCAGCCAAGATCGGGGCGTAGAGCAGTACTTC	CASSQDRGVEQYF
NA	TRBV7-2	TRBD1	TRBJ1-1	TGTGCCAGCAGCTGGGACAGGGTAAGCACTGAAGCTTTCTTT	CASSWDRVSTEAFF
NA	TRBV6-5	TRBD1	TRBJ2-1	TGTGCCAGCAGGAACAGGGGGCACAATGAGCAGTTCTTC	CASRNRGHNEQFF
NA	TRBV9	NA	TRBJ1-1	TGTGCCAGCAGCGTAGCCCCGGGCTGGGATAACACTGAAGCTTTCTTT	CASSVAPGWDNTEAFF
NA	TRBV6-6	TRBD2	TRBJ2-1	TGTGCCAGCAGTTACGGGACTAGCGGGAGGAATGAGCAGTTCTTC	CASSYGTSGRNEQFF
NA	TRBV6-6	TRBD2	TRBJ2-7	TGTGCCAGCGGCCTAGCGGTGCGCCTCTACGAGCAGTACTTC	CASGLAVRLYEQYF
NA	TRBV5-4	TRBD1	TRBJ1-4	TGTGCCAGCAGACCGGGACAGCGACATGAAAAACTGTTTTTT	CASRPGQRHEKLFF
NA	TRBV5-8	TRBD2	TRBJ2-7	TGTGCCAGCAGTTATGGCGGGGGGACCTACGAGCAGTACTTC	CASSYGGGTYEQYF
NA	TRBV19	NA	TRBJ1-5	TGTGCCAGTAGTATTGTCTGGGGGCCCGGGGGTTATAGCAATCAGCCCCAGCATTTT	CASSIVWGPGGYSNQPQHF
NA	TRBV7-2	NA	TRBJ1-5	TGTGCCAGCAGCTTAAAGGGAGGTAAAAGCAATCAGCCCCAGCATTTT	CASSLKGGKSNQPQHF
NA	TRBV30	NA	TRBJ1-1	TGTGCCTGGACCTTGACGGAGAACACTGAAGCTTTCTTT	CAWTLTENTEAFF
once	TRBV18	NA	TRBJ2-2	TGTGCCAGCTCAAACACACCTAACCAGAACACCGGGGAGCTGTTTTTT	CASSNTPNQNTGELFF
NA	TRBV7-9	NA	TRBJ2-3	TGTGCCAGCAGTGCAACCGGGTTCACAGATACGCAGTATTTT	CASSATGFTDTQYF
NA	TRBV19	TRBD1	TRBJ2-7	TGTGCCAGTAACGAGGGACAGCACACCTACGAGCAGTACTTC	CASNEGQHTYEQYF
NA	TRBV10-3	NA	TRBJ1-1	TGTGCCATCAGTGAAGGGGCAGGGACAAACACTGAAGCTTTCTTT	CAISEGAGTNTEAFF
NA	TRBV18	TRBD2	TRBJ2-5	TGTGCCAGCTCACAAGGAGCGGGACAAGAGACCCAGTACTTC	CASSQGAGQETQYF
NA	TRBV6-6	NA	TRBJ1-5	TGTGCCAGCAGCAGACAAACACCTAATCATTCGCCCCAGCATTTT	CASSRQTPNHSPQHF
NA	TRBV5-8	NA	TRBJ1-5	TGTGCCAGCAGAAGGTTGGCAGGGGGCAATCAGCCCCAGCATTTT	CASRRLAGGNQPQHF
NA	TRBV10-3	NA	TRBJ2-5	TGTGCCATCAGTGACCCCGGAGAGACCCAGTACTTC	CAISDPGETQYF
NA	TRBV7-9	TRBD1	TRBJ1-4	TGTGCCAGCAGCATCAAGGATGGACAGGGCGAGGAAAAACTGTTTTTT	CASSIKDGQGEEKLFF
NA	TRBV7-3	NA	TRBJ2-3	TGTGCCAGCAGCCCGACGACCCCGTTGGCGCAGTATTTT	CASSPTTPLAQYF
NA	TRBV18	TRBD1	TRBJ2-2	TGTGCCAGCTCACAGTCGGGACAGGGGGCCGGAACCGGGGAGCTGTTTTTT	CASSQSGQGAGTGELFF
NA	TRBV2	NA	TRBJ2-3	TGTGCCAGCACCTCCATGGGCGGTACCGCCGCAGATACGCAGTATTTT	CASTSMGGTAADTQYF
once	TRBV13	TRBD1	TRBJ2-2	TGTGCCAGCAGCAAAGTGGGGACAGCCGCCGGGGAGCTGTTTTTT	CASSKVGTAAGELFF
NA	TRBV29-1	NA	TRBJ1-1	TGCAGCGTAAACAGGGCGGGAACTGAAGCTTTCTTT	CSVNRAGTEAFF
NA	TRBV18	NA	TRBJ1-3	TGTGCCAGCTCACCACGGGACGGCGTTAGTGGAAACACCATATATTTT	CASSPRDGVSGNTIYF
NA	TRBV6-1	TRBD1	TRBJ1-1	TGTGCCAGCAGTGGAGGGGACAGGTCCTCCGCTGAAGCTTTCTTT	CASSGGDRSSAEAFF
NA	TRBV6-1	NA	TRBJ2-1	TGTGCCAGCAGGCTTTTGCATACAGGGCCTATCCAGTTCTTC	CASRLLHTGPIQFF
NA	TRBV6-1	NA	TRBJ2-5	TGTGCCAGCAGTGAAGTCTCGACCCAGTACTTC	CASSEVSTQYF
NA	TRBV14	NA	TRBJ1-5	TGTGCCAGCAGTCACCTCGCAAGGGAACGTCTCCAGCATTTT	CASSHLARERLQHF
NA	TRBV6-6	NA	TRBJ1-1	TGTGCCAGCAGTTACCAAGGGCCCTGGGACACTGAAGCTTTCTTT	CASSYQGPWDTEAFF
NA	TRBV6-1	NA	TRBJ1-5	TGTGCCAGCATGCCTACGTGGCAGGCGGGTCAGCCCCAGCATTTT	CASMPTWQAGQPQHF
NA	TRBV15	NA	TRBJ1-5	TGTGCCACCAGCAGAGATGGGGCAGGGTCCAGGCCCCAGCATTTT	CATSRDGAGSRPQHF